These 21 T cell receptor beta chains originate from one sample sequenced in a study of blood T cell repertoires in COVID-19. Sequenced by immunoSEQ multiplex PCR; TCRdb stores in-frame clones only, minus some. Of approximately 170,000 clones listed, 70% to 80% are singletons. Sequencing was carried out using PBMCs or T cells enriched from blood (not recorded which). The receptors stem from an older woman in a cohort exposed to, infected with or recovered from COVID-19 (not recorded which).

The chain carries TRBV28 and TRBJ1-3; D gene ambiguous. The CDR3 consists of 15 residues. Looked up from germline, CDR1 is MDHEN and CDR2 is SYDVKM. V lost 8 bases to trimming and J lost 0 bases, with 14 bases between them. In nucleotides, the CDR3 is TGTGCCAGCGTAGTCGCCGGGAGCTCTGGAAACACCATATATTTT. Residues: CASVVAGSSGNTIYF. The whole variable domain, remainder taken from reference TRBV28 and TRBJ1-3, is DVKVTQSSRYLVKRTGEKVFLECVQDMDHENMFWYRQDPGLGLRLIYFSYDVKMKEKGDIPEGYSVSREKKERFSLILESASTNQTSMYLCASVVAGSSGNTIYFGEGSWLTVV.

The chain employs TRBV10-3 and TRBJ2-3; the match to TRBD1 covers 10 bases. This CDR3 is 17 amino acids long. Germline-derived CDR1 and CDR2 are ENHRY and SYGVKD. The J segment lost 2 bases and the V segment lost 11 bases, leaving 16 bases of the junction unmatched. CDR3 loop: CASRLLPGQGDTDTQYF. The DNA for the CDR3 is TGTGCCTCCAGACTCCTTCCTGGACAGGGGGACACAGATACGCAGTATTTT.

This clone was detected only once. The rearrangement links TRBV7-2 to TRBJ2-6; D is unresolved. Germline lookup yields CDR1 SGHTA and CDR2 FQGNSA. The CDR3 runs to 13 residues. The V end was cut by 2 bases, the J end by 3 bases, with 2 bases between. The CDR3 is CASSLYGANVLTF. CDR3 DNA: TGTGCCAGCAGCTTATATGGGGCCAACGTCCTGACTTTC.

This clone was counted only a few times. The chain employs TRBV28 and TRBJ1-6; 8 bases match TRBD1. CDR1 MDHEN and CDR2 SYDVKM come from the germline V gene. V shed 6 bases, J shed 14 bases, and the junction held 3 bases outside the gene matches. The CDR3 extends over 11 amino acids. This CDR3 reads CASRGQAALHF. The CDR3 bases are TGTGCCAGCAGGGGACAGGCAGCCCTCCACTTT.

This rearrangement joins TRBV27 to TRBJ1-5; a weak D match, TRBD1 (6 bases). The germline V gene encodes CDR1 MNHEY and CDR2 SMNVEV (reference sequence). V dropped 2 bases and J dropped 4 bases, with 6 bases sitting between them. This CDR3 comprises 13 residues. This chain's CDR3 is CASSLQGNQPQHF. The DNA for the CDR3 is TGTGCCAGCAGTTTACAGGGGAATCAGCCCCAGCATTTT.

The V gene is TRBV3-1 (or the pseudogene TRBV3-2), the J gene TRBJ1-2; 7 bases match TRBD1. Germline-derived CDR1 and CDR2 are LGHDT and YNNKEL (reference sequence). The length of the CDR3 is 12 residues. V trimming: 3 bases; J trimming: 8 bases; junction bases outside the gene matches: 3. As DNA, the CDR3 is TGTGCCAGCAGCCATACCAGGGGGGGCTACACCTTC. Translating it yields CASSHTRGGYTF.

The rearrangement joins TRBV3-1 (or the pseudogene TRBV3-2) to TRBJ1-2; D remains unclear. The CDR3 totals 12 residues. Trimming shortened V by 2 bases and J by 7 bases, and 8 bases separated the two germline ends. In germline, CDR1 is LGHDT, CDR2 YNNKEL (reference sequence). CDR3 region: CASSQNRFGYTF. CDR3 DNA sequence: TGTGCCAGCAGCCAAAACAGATTTGGCTACACCTTC.

This clone came up once. V usage is TRBV7-2 and J usage is TRBJ2-2; a possible D gene is TRBD2 (6 bases). The CDR3 runs 15 residues. V lost 4 bases, J lost 5 bases, and 14 bases lay in between. Germline-derived CDR1 and CDR2 are SGHTA and FQGNSA. CDR3 protein: CASSSSYGGTGELFF. The CDR3 DNA reads as TGTGCCAGCAGCTCGTCCTATGGAGGGACCGGGGAGCTGTTTTTT.

This clone was detected only a few times. CDR3 DNA sequence: TGTGCCACCAGCAGAGATGGCGGGAGCGGGGCAGATACGCAGTATTTT. Translation: CATSRDGGSGADTQYF. The J gene is TRBJ2-3, the V gene TRBV15, with 7 bases lining up with TRBD2. CDR1 and CDR2 (germline): LNHNV, YYDKDF (reference sequence). J was trimmed by 4 bases and V by 0 bases; bases with no gene match: 7. The CDR3 is 16 residues long.

The chain combines TRBV9 with TRBJ2-2; 10 nucleotides agree with TRBD2. The ends lost 0 bases at V and 5 bases at J; junction bases unmatched: 7. Germline-derived CDR1 and CDR2 are SGDLS and YYNGEE. This CDR3 spans 17 amino acids. The CDR3 sequence is CASSVGGSGRLTGELFF. For the CDR3, the DNA is TGTGCCAGCAGCGTAGGAGGTAGCGGGAGGTTGACCGGGGAGCTGTTTTTT.

There are many counts of this clone. V and J are TRBV28 and TRBJ1-4; 7 bases fit TRBD1. V shed 5 bases, J shed 8 bases, and the junction held 26 bases outside the gene matches. The CDR3 has 20 residues. CDR1 and CDR2 (germline): MDHEN, SYDVKM. As DNA, the CDR3 is TGTGCCAGCAGTCGCTTCGGCGGCTATACGATGACAGGGAAGGGGGAAAAACTGTTTTTT. Translation: CASSRFGGYTMTGKGEKLFF.

The chain has TRBV4-1 and TRBJ2-3; TRBD2 agrees at 8 bases. In germline, CDR1 is MGHRA, CDR2 YSYEKL. With 1 base clipped from V and 1 base from J, the junction kept 7 bases outside the gene matches. This CDR3 has 17 residues. CDR3 protein: CASSQGRLTSGTDTQYF. The CDR3 coding sequence is TGCGCCAGCAGCCAAGGCCGCCTGACTAGCGGCACAGATACGCAGTATTTT.

This chain joins TRBV28 and TRBJ1-1; a possible D gene is TRBD1 (5 bases). This CDR3 is 15 amino acids long. The V end lost 1 base, the J end lost 6 bases, and 15 bases lay between the germline ends. Germline CDR1 and CDR2: MDHEN and SYDVKM. Here the CDR3 DNA reads TGTGCCAGCAGTTTATTCCAGGGAGGAATGGCTGAAGCTTTCTTT. Translated, it gives CASSLFQGGMAEAFF.

The rearrangement uses TRBV28 and TRBJ1-4; 8 bases are a match to TRBD1. This CDR3 is 15 amino acids long. With V trimmed by 6 bases and J by 8 bases, 11 bases remained unmatched. Per the germline V gene, CDR1 is MDHEN and CDR2 is SYDVKM. The chain's CDR3 is CASSTRTGLREKLFF. The CDR3 DNA follows: TGTGCCAGCAGCACCCGGACAGGGTTAAGGGAAAAACTGTTTTTT.

The sample holds a few counts of this clone. The rearrangement links TRBV18 to TRBJ2-3; the D gene is possibly TRBD1 (6 bases). The V end was cut by 1 base, the J end by 0 bases, with 11 bases between. Germline values: CDR1 KGHSH, CDR2 LQKENI. The length of the CDR3 is 16 residues. The CDR3 is CASSPLTGQSTDTQYF. For the CDR3, the DNA is TGTGCCAGCTCACCACTGACAGGCCAGAGCACAGATACGCAGTATTTT.

The chain joins TRBV7-3 to TRBJ2-1, with 8 bases that match TRBD2. V gave up 1 base and J gave up 6 bases; unmatched junction bases: 8. CDR1 and CDR2 (germline): SGHTA, FQGTGA. The CDR3 length is 16 residues. CDR3 bases: TGTGCCAGCAGCTTAATGGCGGCTAGCGGGCTCAATGAGCAGTTCTTC. Protein sequence: CASSLMAASGLNEQFF.

This chain's CDR3 is CASSLNGASTGELFF. CDR3 nucleotide sequence: TGCGCCAGCAGCTTGAATGGGGCAAGCACCGGGGAGCTGTTTTTT. The chain has TRBV5-1 and TRBJ2-2; the D gene is possibly TRBD1 (5 bases). Trimming cost V 1 base and J 4 bases, with 11 bases left between them. This CDR3 contains 15 residues. CDR1 SGHRS and CDR2 YFSETQ come from the germline V gene.

The chain joins TRBV12-5 to TRBJ2-7; D remains unclear. Trimming removed 2 bases from V and 6 bases from J, with 14 bases in between. Germline CDR1 LGHNT, CDR2 FRNRAP. This CDR3 spans 14 amino acids. CDR3 bases: TGTGCTAGTGGTTTGAGTGCTACGCCCGGCGAGCAGTACTTC. Translated, it gives CASGLSATPGEQYF. Looking up the rest from reference TRBV12-5 and TRBJ2-7 gives the full variable domain: DARVTQTPRHKVTEMGQEVTMRCQPILGHNTVFWYRQTMMQGLELLAYFRNRAPLDDSGMPKDRFSAEMPDATLATLKIQPSEPRDSAVYFCASGLSATPGEQYFGPGTRLTVT.

The CDR3 nucleotides are TGTGCCAGTAGCAGGGACAGGGTTTGGGAAAAACTGTTTTTT. Its protein is CASSRDRVWEKLFF. This sequence joins TRBV19 and TRBJ1-4, with 9 nucleotides matching TRBD1. This CDR3 has 14 residues. Germline trimming cut 6 bases from V and 8 bases from J; bases unmatched to any gene: 7. In germline, CDR1 is LNHDA, CDR2 SQIVND (reference sequence). Full variable domain (outside the CDR3, taken from reference TRBV19 and TRBJ1-4): DGGITQSPKYLFRKEGQNVTLSCEQNLNHDAMYWYRQDPGQGLRLIYYSQIVNDFQKGDIAEGYSVSREKKESFPLTVTSAQKNPTAFYLCASSRDRVWEKLFFGSGTQLSVL.

This clone has a handful of counts. The chain carries TRBV18 and TRBJ1-5; 9 bases fit TRBD1. The germline CDR1 and CDR2 sequences are KGHSH and LQKENI. This CDR3 comprises 15 residues. J gave up 6 bases and V 3 bases, and 6 bases lay outside the gene matches. The CDR3 sequence is CASSPGQGIVQPQHF. For the CDR3, the DNA is TGTGCCAGCTCACCGGGACAGGGAATCGTTCAGCCCCAGCATTTT.

The V gene is TRBV28, the J gene TRBJ1-1, with 8 bases identical to TRBD1. V lost 3 bases to trimming and J lost 4 bases; unmatched junction nucleotides: 4. Germline V CDR1 and CDR2: MDHEN, SYDVKM. The CDR3 totals 14 residues. DNA of the CDR3: TGTGCCAGCAGTTTGACAGGGGAGGGCACTGAAGCTTTCTTT. Protein product: CASSLTGEGTEAFF.